This TCR beta chain is from a study of cytomegalovirus exposure and HLA in healthy donors. The PCR ran on 60 Vbeta and 13 Jbeta primers. Sequencing used immunoSEQ multiplex PCR; TCRdb keeps in-frame clones, though not all of them. The sample consists of about 79,000 clones, 65% to 75% of them appearing once. CDR3 length: 14 amino acids. J gave up 6 bases and V 8 bases, and 12 bases lay outside the gene matches. CDR1 WSHSY and CDR2 SAAADI come from the germline V gene. The clonotype originates from a man between 40 and 49 years old in good health and CMV-seropositive. The V call is TRBV10-2, the J call TRBJ1-2; TRBD1 matches at 7 bases. Material: PBMCs. CDR3 protein: CASGPLGQEDGYTF. CDR3 DNA sequence: TGCGCCAGCGGCCCCTTAGGACAGGAGGATGGCTACACCTTC.